The rows below give T cell receptor beta chains drawn from one sample of a study of T cells in Graves' hyperthyroidism and ophthalmopathy. MiXCR, run by TCRdb on the multiplex PCR reads, gives a single entry per CDR3 protein. The sample has more than 550,000 distinct CDR3 sequences, 15% to 20% seen once. The source material was blood. These receptors all stem from a woman between 45 and 65 years old with Graves' hyperthyroidism that later progressed to Graves' ophthalmopathy. Both conserved end residues are part of each CDR3. Each record gives: J gene, V gene, CDR3 protein.

TRBJ1-5	TRBV2	CASWGDSNQPQHF
TRBJ1-2	TRBV7-9	CASSLEGLGGYTF
TRBJ2-6	TRBV10-3	CAISESSGANVLTF
TRBJ1-1	TRBV18	CASSTGQGSNTEAFF
TRBJ1-2	TRBV12-3/TRBV12-4	CASYIGEQGLEDGYTF
TRBJ2-7	TRBV7-3	CASSFPAFYEQYF
TRBJ1-5	TRBV6-1	CASSNDGNQPQHF
TRBJ2-1	TRBV5-5	CASSLVRASGGNEQFF
TRBJ1-2	TRBV12-5	CASGLPSPYGYTF
TRBJ2-7	TRBV20-1	CSASAVLREQYF
TRBJ2-7	TRBV10-3	CAIRIAGADEQYF
TRBJ2-1	TRBV3-1	CASSQKTGGAYNEQFF
TRBJ1-4	TRBV7-2	CASSFGEYVANEKLFF
TRBJ1-2	TRBV6-1	CASSEGASNYGYTF
TRBJ2-7	TRBV7-6	CASSLEGGYEQYF
TRBJ2-7	TRBV7-9	CASSFPGGYEQYF
TRBJ1-2	TRBV11-3	CASSVRSQNWGNYGYTF
TRBJ1-2	TRBV6-5	CASSYEQGRYGYTF
TRBJ1-1	TRBV7-3	CASSPQGSGYTEAFF
TRBJ1-1	TRBV6-1	CASSTPGGQGRGEAFF
TRBJ2-2	TRBV6-2/TRBV6-3	CASSYGRGSAGELFF
TRBJ2-5	TRBV29-1	CSVVAGSQETQYF
TRBJ2-1	TRBV4-1	CASSQLAGGNNEQFF
TRBJ1-5	TRBV7-8	CASSLARLGQGSNQPQHF
TRBJ2-1	TRBV19	CASSSDRGDEQFF
TRBJ2-7	TRBV5-1	CASSSSFPGVAYEQYF
TRBJ1-1	TRBV19	CASTLRPMNTEAFF
TRBJ2-7	TRBV5-1	CASSVRTGGEYEQYF
TRBJ2-4	TRBV6-1	CASSEIEGGIQYF
TRBJ1-2	TRBV6-1	CASLNWWDRGRDTF
TRBJ2-3	TRBV19	CASSMLTSGAPTDTQYF
TRBJ1-6	TRBV11-2	CASSWPGQGIGSPLHF
TRBJ2-7	TRBV7-3	CASSPEGGLAGVLIYEQYF
TRBJ1-6	TRBV11-2	CASSSRQGGNSPLHF
TRBJ1-6	TRBV2	CASSPRGTGGLISYNSPLHF
TRBJ2-7	TRBV18	CASSPVLTRNYEQYF
TRBJ2-2	TRBV10-3	CAISESREATGELFF
TRBJ2-5	TRBV5-1	CASSLVSSVETQYF
TRBJ1-1	TRBV11-2	CASRVARQRGSTEAFF
TRBJ2-1	TRBV12-5	CASGLVEGYEQFF
TRBJ2-2	TRBV19	CASDEGGSTGELFF
TRBJ2-5	TRBV19	CASSPTGYLETQYF
TRBJ2-3	TRBV7-3	CASSLLAEPTDTQYF
TRBJ1-2	TRBV30	CAWSVQGGYYGYTF
TRBJ1-1	TRBV12-3/TRBV12-4	CASTRLSVGNTEAFF
TRBJ1-4	TRBV11-1	CASSRGTGDEKLFF
TRBJ2-5	TRBV13	CASSPGQGQTQYF
TRBJ1-1	TRBV6-1	CASSYRDGEAFF
TRBJ2-2	TRBV6-1	CATTGVANTGELFF
TRBJ1-4	TRBV20-1	CSASTGGAGEKLFF
TRBJ2-2	TRBV6-2/TRBV6-3	CASRTSGEVTGELFF
TRBJ1-1	TRBV7-3	CASSQSGQKNTEAFF
TRBJ2-2	TRBV27	CASSLFRPGELFF
TRBJ1-2	TRBV6-5	CASSYWRGGVDGYTF
TRBJ2-5	TRBV19	CASSHIPGLVKETQYF
TRBJ1-6	TRBV6-1	CASSTHRDRSNSPLHF
TRBJ2-3	TRBV27	CASAAAGLPDTQYF
TRBJ2-7	TRBV28	CASSSKTVAGPSYEQYF
TRBJ1-2	TRBV4-1	CVSSQLTGTLNYGYTF
TRBJ2-2	TRBV18	CASSPPRRLGNTGELFF